This is a list of T cell receptor beta chains from one sample in a study of T cell repertoires in cytomegalovirus infection. These TCRs are of unknown antigen specificity. TCRdb itself ran the reads through MiXCR, one entry per CDR3 protein. The data show over 250,000 distinct CDR3 sequences, roughly 21% seen once. Material: cultured PBMCs, obtained from culture after CMV antigen stimulation. These receptors were collected from a human donor in good health (CMV status not recorded). Some clones in this sample may be carry-over from other donors' samples. CDR3s include the opening cysteine and the closing phenylalanine or tryptophan.

v_call cdr3_aa
TRBV29-1 CSVDSVNTGELFF
TRBV27 CASSGFTEAFF
TRBV18 CASSPLGDNEQFF
TRBV4-3 CASSHYPPGQYTGELFF
TRBV29-1 CSVTGRAASYEQYF
TRBV7-3 CASSRTSGSYEQFF
TRBV11-3 CASSPRTSGSPGELFF
TRBV7-2 CASSPQVGTEAFF
TRBV12-3/TRBV12-4 CASTSAGGRETQYF
TRBV5-1 CASSSSGTSGMWYEQFF
TRBV6-2/TRBV6-3 CASSYSGVPTAYEQYF
TRBV20-1 CSAFLAGDTKNIQYF
TRBV19 CASSRSGTDYGYTF
TRBV28 CAVEAASYNEQFF
TRBV7-2 CASSLVRTSGRDTQYF
TRBV7-2 CASSYSGGNTIYF
TRBV20-1 CSARFPGTGPEKLFF
TRBV7-6 CASSLPAGGLQETQYF
TRBV7-3 CASSLTPDREGFDYGYTF
TRBV20-1 CSAWFGWEPGTDNSPLHF
TRBV7-8 CASSLFAGLGSGANVLTF
TRBV11-1 CASSRQGLSEQFF
TRBV4-2 CASSQEVTGGSNQPQHF
TRBV4-2 CASSQGSGQGYYNEQFF